The subject of this entry is one TCR beta chain. Data came from immunoSEQ multiplex PCR; TCRdb stores just in-frame clones and leaves some out. This repertoire shows approximately 100,000 clones, more than 85% found once; its top ten account for approximately 3.5%. The data were taken from a study of T cell changes during pregnancy in multiple sclerosis. The CDR3 totals 17 residues. J lost 0 bases, V lost 5 bases, and 10 bases had no gene match. V usage is TRBV5-3 and J usage is TRBJ2-4; 8 bases agree with TRBD1. Being an ORF, TRBV5-3 has a function that is uncertain. The receptor comes from a female donor with multiple sclerosis, enrolled in a pregnancy study. The sample was peripheral blood, taken after pregnancy. Written as DNA, the CDR3 is TGTGCCAGAAGTTCCGTGGACAGGGCCCTAGCCAAAAACATTCAGTACTTC. Residues: CARSSVDRALAKNIQYF.